The clone carrying this T cell receptor (beta chain) was observed many times. The template, roughly 0.45 ug total RNA, yielded TCR beta cDNA made with a constant-region primer. A slightly modified ARM-PCR protocol with three nested multiplex PCR rounds produced these TCR beta libraries. The first two PCR rounds used TRBV1-TRBV30 primers with a Cbeta primer, roughly 10 cycles each. From the multiplex PCR reads, TCRdb called clonotypes with MiXCR, one entry per CDR3 protein. The sample has some 200,000 distinct CDR3 sequences; 65% are singletons. Trimming took 1 base from V and 3 from J, leaving 6 bases between them. The CDR3 sequence is 13 residues long. Germline CDR1 reads SGHDN; CDR2 reads FVKESK. This sample was taken from a study of tumor-infiltrating lymphocytes in primary liver carcinoma. Study context: Spanning 30 to 69 years of age, the patients were men and women.

Alongside blood RNA obtained from unsorted whole blood, germline DNA was also extracted. This sequence was found in a woman aged 55-70 years with primary liver carcinoma and hepatitis B virus infection. V gene TRBV14 combines with J gene TRBJ1-1; D is ambiguous. The sequencing input was peripheral blood. For the CDR3, the DNA is TGTGCCAGCAGCCAAGTGGGTCACACTGAAGCTTTCTTT. This translates into CASSQVGHTEAFF. The whole variable domain, filled in from reference TRBV14 and TRBJ1-1, reads EAGVTQFPSHSVIEKGQTVTLRCDPISGHDNLYWYRRVMGKEIKFLLHFVKESKQDESGMPNNRFLAERTGGTYSTLKVQPAELEDSGVYFCASSQVGHTEAFFGQGTRLTVV.